This entry is about one TCR beta chain. The antigen it binds to is not known. The record has no base qualities; no much larger clone is one base away. This specimen belongs to a study of T-cell reconstitution after alpha-beta-depleted transplantation in children (dated by TCRdb to about 2016). General notes on the study: Using TCR repertoire profiling, the study followed T-cell immune reconstitution in a quantitative way in children after TCRalphabeta/CD19-depleted allogeneic hematopoietic cell transplantation. Results and caveats for the whole study, not just this receptor: Apparently early alphabetaT-cell count recovery about two months after transplant reportedly relied on only several hundred rapidly expanded clones derived from non-depleted graft cells. In some patients, the high TCRbeta diversity seen at day 60 was put down to recipient T cells and intrathymic progenitors that had survived conditioning. The frequencies of hyperexpanded clones fell over the following months, and after one year, T-cell counts and TCRbeta diversity were mostly attributed to newly produced T cells.

Via the germline V gene, CDR1 is LGHNA and CDR2 YNFKEQ. The CDR3 runs 14 residues from the cysteine to the phenylalanine. Just the 42-base CDR3 DNA is kept, in frame starting at base 1. Ends trimmed: V by 4 bases, J by 8 bases; bases unmatched to a gene: 7. According to the study, the label for this sample's treatment or condition signals: allogeneic hematopoietic cell transplantation with graft depleted of TCRalphabeta T cells and CD19 B cells. The children who served as transplant recipients had been given grafts of TCRalphabeta/CD19-depleted allogeneic hematopoietic cells. Library generation was performed with PCR. Sequencing was performed on an Illumina HiSeq 2500. To normalize quantification of the TCRbeta repertoire, the TCR libraries were built with molecular barcoding that relied on unique molecular identifiers. In TCRdb, the public reads were trimmed at Q25 with fastp and aligned with MiXCR, with productive beta chains retained. Each entry merges the rows of one CDR3 protein and shows their most common DNA and genes. The sample contains approximately 800,000 distinct CDR3 sequences, less than 20% of them found a single time. Together, the top ten hold 5% of the sample.

Source: PBMCs, mostly from graft donor cells, taken 360 days after TCRalphabeta/CD19-depleted stem cell transplant. The TCR sequence derives from a male patient younger than 18 who had a stem cell transplant for acute lymphoblastic leukemia, so the T cells may come from the graft donor. This chain is built from TRBV4-2 and TRBJ2-1, with TRBD1 identical over 8 junction bases. The CDR3 region has the sequence CASSRPGTGDEQFF. The DNA sequence is as follows: TGTGCCAGCAGCCGACCCGGGACAGGAGATGAGCAGTTCTTC.